These 20 T cell receptor beta chains were all obtained from the same sample, sequenced in a study of blood T cell repertoires in COVID-19 (TCRdb year 2020). The library came from the immunoSEQ multiplex PCR assay. TCRdb stores this immuneACCESS table with in-frame sequences only. Part of the clones is absent; in the studies checked, under half of the shortfall reflects unresolved V genes, and no reason is known for the rest. The sample table records 130,000 to 150,000 clones; roughly 90% of these occur just once. The ten largest account for about 2.1% of the sample. The material sequenced was peripheral blood. All receptors derive from a human donor in a cohort sampled during active COVID-19.

The sample holds one count of this clone. The chain uses TRBV28 and TRBJ2-7, with 9 bases matching TRBD1. The CDR3 spans 15 residues. Germline assignment: CDR1 MDHEN and CDR2 SYDVKM. J gave up 3 bases and V 6 bases, and 9 bases lay outside the gene matches. The CDR3 loop reads CASSLTGTGYYEQYF. CDR3 sequence (DNA): TGTGCCAGCAGCCTGACCGGGACAGGGTACTACGAGCAGTACTTC.

This clone appeared a single time. The chain recombines TRBV18 with TRBJ2-5; TRBD1 aligns across 7 bases. J gave up 5 bases and V 0 bases, and 3 bases lay outside the gene matches. Germline V CDR1 and CDR2: KGHSH, LQKENI. The CDR3 totals 14 residues. The CDR3 sequence is CASSPPGGWETQYF. Here the CDR3 DNA reads TGTGCCAGCTCACCACCAGGGGGCTGGGAGACCCAGTACTTC.

This chain uses TRBV4-3 with TRBJ2-7; a possible D gene is TRBD1 (7 bases). Looked up from germline, CDR1 is LGHNA and CDR2 is YSLEER. The CDR3 consists of 15 residues. Trimming cost V 0 bases and J 3 bases, with 12 bases left between them. The CDR3 reads CASSQESGGNYEQYF. CDR3 bases: TGCGCCAGCAGCCAAGAATCAGGGGGGAACTACGAGCAGTACTTC.

This sequence joins TRBV7-6 and TRBJ2-1; a weak D match, TRBD2 (6 bases). The CDR3 length is 15 residues. Germline V gene lookup returns CDR1 SGHVS and CDR2 FNYEAQ. V lost 5 bases and J lost 8, with 19 bases in between. DNA of the CDR3: TGTGCCAGCAGCAATGCGGGGCGCCCCATCGATGAGCAGTTCTTC. Encoded protein: CASSNAGRPIDEQFF.

The chain has TRBV6-5 and TRBJ1-2; 9 bases are a match to TRBD1. The V gene's germline CDR1 is MNHEY and CDR2 SVGAGI. This CDR3 has 14 residues. The junction had 4 bases not matched to a gene; V was cut back by 7 bases and J by 1 base. The CDR3 DNA reads as TGTGCCAGCATGGACAGGGGACATAACTATGGCTACACCTTC. Residues: CASMDRGHNYGYTF.

This clone was detected only once. The V call is TRBV30, the J call TRBJ1-4, with D possibly TRBD1 on 6 matching bases. The germline V gene has CDR1 GTSNPN and CDR2 SVGIG (reference sequence). Trimming cost V 8 bases and J 4 bases, with 14 bases left between them. The CDR3 spans 13 residues. The CDR3 protein is CAAATGNNEKLFF. Here the CDR3 DNA reads TGTGCCGCCGCCACAGGGAATAATGAAAAACTGTTTTTT.

The V and J genes are TRBV6-5 and TRBJ1-1, with D perhaps TRBD1 (5 bases). There are 13 residues in the CDR3. Germline V lookup: CDR1 MNHEY, CDR2 SVGAGI. Trimming removed 8 bases at V and 0 bases at J, with 10 bases between. CDR3 sequence (DNA): TGTGCCAGCTACGGGGGTTTGAACACTGAAGCTTTCTTT. It specifies CASYGGLNTEAFF.

In this sample, this clone turned up once. The chain couples TRBV27 to TRBJ2-5, with TRBD2 matching 9 bases. Germline V gives CDR1 MNHEY, CDR2 SMNVEV (reference sequence). V gave up 2 bases and J gave up 6 bases; unmatched junction bases: 10. The CDR3 consists of 16 residues. Written as DNA, the CDR3 is TGTGCCAGCAGTTTAACGGGCGGGAGGGTTCCCCAGACCCAGTACTTC. Translated: CASSLTGGRVPQTQYF.

The V call is TRBV7-2, the J call TRBJ2-7, with 11 nucleotides matching TRBD1. The ends lost 5 bases at V and 0 bases at J; junction bases unmatched: 6. Germline V gives CDR1 SGHTA, CDR2 FQGNSA. This CDR3 comprises 16 residues. CDR3 bases: TGTGCCAGCAGCCTTAACGGACAGGGGGCCTCCTACGAGCAGTACTTC. It is translated as CASSLNGQGASYEQYF. The variable domain in full, completed from reference TRBV7-2 and TRBJ2-7, reads GAGVSQSPSNKVTEKGKDVELRCDPISGHTALYWYRQSLGQGLEFLIYFQGNSAPDKSGLPSDRFSAERTGGSVSTLTIQRTQQEDSAVYLCASSLNGQGASYEQYFGPGTRLTVT.

The rearrangement uses TRBV19 and TRBJ2-1; 14 nucleotides line up with TRBD2. Trimming took 6 bases from V and 4 from J; bases not matched to a gene: 14. CDR1 LNHDA and CDR2 SQIVND come from the germline V gene (reference sequence). This CDR3 spans 19 amino acids. CDR3 DNA sequence: TGTGCCAGTAGCAGCCCGGGACTAGCGGGAGACTCCGCATACAATGAGCAGTTCTTC. This gives the protein CASSSPGLAGDSAYNEQFF.

The J gene is TRBJ2-7, the V gene TRBV6-5, with D perhaps TRBD2 (6 bases). CDR1 is MNHEY, CDR2 SVGAGI, per germline. The CDR3 is 13 amino acids. Trimming cost V 6 bases and J 2 bases, with 11 bases left between them. CDR3 sequence reads: CASRWGVAYEQYF. In DNA, the CDR3 is TGTGCCAGCAGATGGGGGGTGGCCTACGAGCAGTACTTC.

The V call is TRBV19, the J call TRBJ1-1; D is uncertain. The CDR3 sequence is 13 residues long. The germline CDR1 and CDR2 sequences are LNHDA and SQIVND (reference sequence). With 10 bases removed from V and 2 bases from J, the gap between germline ends came to 14 bases. The CDR3 loop reads CAIKLRDNTEAFF. CDR3 nucleotide sequence: TGTGCCATCAAGCTGAGGGATAACACTGAAGCTTTCTTT.

CDR3 in amino acids: CASSPGTSALNEQYF. The CDR3 nucleotides are TGTGCCAGCAGCCCCGGGACTAGTGCTTTGAACGAGCAGTACTTC. The rearrangement uses TRBV7-3 and TRBJ2-7; 8 bases match TRBD2. J gave up 5 bases and V 5 bases, and 11 bases lay outside the gene matches. CDR1 is SGHTA and CDR2 is FQGTGA in the germline V gene. The CDR3 extends over 15 amino acids.

The chain combines TRBV18 with TRBJ2-3; 7 bases align to TRBD2. The V gene end was trimmed by 2 bases and the J gene end by 4 bases; junction bases not matched to a gene: 3. CDR1 is KGHSH and CDR2 is LQKENI in the germline V gene. CDR3 length: 14 amino acids. DNA for the CDR3: TGTGCCAGCTCACCAGAGGCGGGAGCAGATACGCAGTATTTT. Amino acids: CASSPEAGADTQYF.

In DNA, the CDR3 is TGTGCCAGCACGGACAGCCACTCCAATCAGCCCCAGCATTTT. Protein sequence: CASTDSHSNQPQHF. The genes are TRBV2 and TRBJ1-5; D is perhaps TRBD1 (6 bases). Germline values: CDR1 SNHLY, CDR2 FYNNEI. The CDR3 loop spans 14 amino acids. V dropped 7 bases and J dropped 3 bases, with 13 bases sitting between them.

The chain is built from TRBV7-2 and TRBJ2-2, with D unclear. The CDR3 sequence is 14 residues long. CDR1 and CDR2 (germline): SGHTA, FQGNSA. Trimming took 7 bases from V and 6 from J, leaving 15 bases between them. The CDR3 DNA is TGTGCCAGCACCACCCGAGGAAGGCCCGGGGAGCTGTTTTTT. It translates to CASTTRGRPGELFF.

This clone was found a few times. The chain couples TRBV10-1 to TRBJ2-3; perhaps TRBD2 as D (5 bases). The CDR3 has 15 amino acids. V lost 2 bases and J 1 base, leaving 10 bases between the germline ends. Germline V gene lookup returns CDR1 WNHNN and CDR2 SYGVQD (reference sequence). The CDR3 here is CASSEGPRGTDTQYF. For the CDR3, the DNA is TGCGCCAGCAGTGAGGGCCCGAGGGGCACAGATACGCAGTATTTT.

The rearrangement joins TRBV7-8 to TRBJ2-7; 11 bases map to TRBD2. There are 16 residues in the CDR3. The trim removed 1 base at V and 2 bases at J, leaving 4 bases unmatched. CDR1 is SGHVS and CDR2 is FQNEAQ in the germline V gene. Here the CDR3 reads CASSLGNSGRAYEQYF. CDR3 DNA sequence: TGTGCCAGCAGCTTAGGTAATAGCGGGAGGGCCTACGAGCAGTACTTC.

The chain combines TRBV24-1 with TRBJ2-7, with D hard to call. The CDR3 has 10 amino acids. CDR1 and CDR2 (germline): KGHDR, SFDVKD. With 9 bases removed from V and 6 bases from J, the gap between germline ends came to 8 bases. The CDR3 is CATPPSEQYF. CDR3 bases: TGTGCCACCCCCCCGAGCGAGCAGTACTTC.

This clone was counted a single time. The chain uses TRBV7-9 and TRBJ2-7, with 7 bases that match TRBD2. The CDR3 sequence is 14 residues long. Losses at the gene ends were 3 bases for V and 3 bases for J; bases not matched to a gene: 5. Looked up from germline, CDR1 is SEHNR and CDR2 is FQNEAQ (reference sequence). This CDR3 reads CASSLASGRYEQYF. The CDR3 DNA sequence: TGTGCCAGCAGCTTGGCTAGCGGCCGCTACGAGCAGTACTTC.